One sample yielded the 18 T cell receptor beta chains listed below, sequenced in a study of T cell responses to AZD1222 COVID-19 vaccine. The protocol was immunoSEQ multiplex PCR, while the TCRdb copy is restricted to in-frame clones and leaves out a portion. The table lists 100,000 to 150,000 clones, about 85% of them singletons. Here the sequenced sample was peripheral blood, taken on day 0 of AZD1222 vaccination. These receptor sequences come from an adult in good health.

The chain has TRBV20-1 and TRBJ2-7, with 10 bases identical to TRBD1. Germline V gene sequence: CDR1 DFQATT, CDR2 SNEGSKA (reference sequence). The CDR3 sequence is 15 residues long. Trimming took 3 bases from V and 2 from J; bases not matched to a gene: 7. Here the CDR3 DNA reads TGCAGTGCTAGTTCCGCGGGACAGGGGCCCTACGAGCAGTACTTC. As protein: CSASSAGQGPYEQYF.

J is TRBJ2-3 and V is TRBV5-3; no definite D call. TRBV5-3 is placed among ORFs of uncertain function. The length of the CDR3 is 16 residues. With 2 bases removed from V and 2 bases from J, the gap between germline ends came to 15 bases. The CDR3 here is CARSFDLQKVTDTQYF. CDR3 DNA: TGTGCCAGAAGCTTCGACTTACAAAAGGTCACAGATACGCAGTATTTT.

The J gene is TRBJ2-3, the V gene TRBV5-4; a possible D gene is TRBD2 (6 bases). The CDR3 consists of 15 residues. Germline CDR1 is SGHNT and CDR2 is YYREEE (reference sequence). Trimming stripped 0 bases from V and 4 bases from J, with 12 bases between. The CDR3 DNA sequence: TGTGCCAGCAGCTTGGAGGCGGGGTTGGCAGATACGCAGTATTTT. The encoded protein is CASSLEAGLADTQYF.

CDR3 sequence reads: CASSFNSYSTDTQYF. The DNA of the CDR3 is TGTGCCAGCAGCTTTAACAGCTATAGCACAGATACGCAGTATTTT. The gene calls are TRBV7-8 and TRBJ2-3; D gene uncertain. The CDR3 runs 15 residues. V was cut by 3 bases and J by 0 bases, with 10 bases left in between. From germline, CDR1 is SGHVS and CDR2 FQNEAQ.

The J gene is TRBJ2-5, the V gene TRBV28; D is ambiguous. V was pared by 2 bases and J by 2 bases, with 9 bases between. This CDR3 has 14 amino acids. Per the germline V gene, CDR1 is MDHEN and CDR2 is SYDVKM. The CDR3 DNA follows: TGTGCCAGCAGTTTAAGTACAGCACAAGAGACCCAGTACTTC. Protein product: CASSLSTAQETQYF. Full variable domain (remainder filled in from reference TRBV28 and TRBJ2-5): DVKVTQSSRYLVKRTGEKVFLECVQDMDHENMFWYRQDPGLGLRLIYFSYDVKMKEKGDIPEGYSVSREKKERFSLILESASTNQTSMYLCASSLSTAQETQYFGPGTRLLVL.

The CDR3 reads CAISESGRPEAFF. In DNA form, the CDR3 reads TGTGCCATCAGTGAGTCAGGGAGACCTGAAGCTTTCTTT. J is TRBJ1-1 and V is TRBV10-3; no definite D call. Trimming pared 0 bases from V and 6 bases from J, leaving 8 bases between. The CDR3 is 13 amino acids. Per germline, CDR1 ENHRY and CDR2 SYGVKD.

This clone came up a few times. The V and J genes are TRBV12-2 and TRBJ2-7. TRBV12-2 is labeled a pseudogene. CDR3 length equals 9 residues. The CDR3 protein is CASRLADSF. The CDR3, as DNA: TGTGCAAGTCGCTTAGCGGATTCCTTC.

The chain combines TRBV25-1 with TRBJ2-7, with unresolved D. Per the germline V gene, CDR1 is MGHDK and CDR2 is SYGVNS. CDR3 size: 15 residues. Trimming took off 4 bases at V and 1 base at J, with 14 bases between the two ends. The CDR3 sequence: CASSAVPPGSYEQYF. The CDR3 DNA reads TGTGCCAGCAGTGCGGTCCCCCCAGGTTCCTACGAGCAGTACTTC.

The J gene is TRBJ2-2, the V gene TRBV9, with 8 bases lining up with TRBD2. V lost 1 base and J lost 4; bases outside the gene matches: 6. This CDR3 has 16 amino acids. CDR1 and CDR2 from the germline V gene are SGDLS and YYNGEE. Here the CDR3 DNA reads TGTGCCAGCAGCGTAAACCGAGCGGGGGTCACCGGGGAGCTGTTTTTT. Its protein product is CASSVNRAGVTGELFF. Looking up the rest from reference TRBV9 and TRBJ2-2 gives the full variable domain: DSGVTQTPKHLITATGQRVTLRCSPRSGDLSVYWYQQSLDQGLQFLIQYYNGEERAKGNILERFSAQQFPDLHSELNLSSLELGDSALYFCASSVNRAGVTGELFFGEGSRLTVL.

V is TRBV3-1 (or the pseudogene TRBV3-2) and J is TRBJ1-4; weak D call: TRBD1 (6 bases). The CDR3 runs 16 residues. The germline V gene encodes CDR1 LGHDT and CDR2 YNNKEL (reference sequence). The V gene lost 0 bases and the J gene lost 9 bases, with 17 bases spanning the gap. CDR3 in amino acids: CASSQDRGGPAQKLFF. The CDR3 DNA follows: TGTGCCAGCAGCCAAGATCGAGGGGGGCCGGCACAAAAACTGTTTTTT.

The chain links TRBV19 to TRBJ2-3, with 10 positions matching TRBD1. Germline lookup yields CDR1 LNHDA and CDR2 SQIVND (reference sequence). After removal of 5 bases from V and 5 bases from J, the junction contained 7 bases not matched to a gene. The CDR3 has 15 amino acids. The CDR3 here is CASSPRTGGRDTQYF. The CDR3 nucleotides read TGTGCCAGTAGTCCAAGGACAGGGGGAAGAGATACGCAGTATTTT.

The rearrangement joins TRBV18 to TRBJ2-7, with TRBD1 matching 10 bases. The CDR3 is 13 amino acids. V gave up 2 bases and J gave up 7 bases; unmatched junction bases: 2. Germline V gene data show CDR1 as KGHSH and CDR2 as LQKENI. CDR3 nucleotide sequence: TGTGCCAGCTCACCAGGGACAGGGGTTGAGCAGTACTTC. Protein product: CASSPGTGVEQYF.

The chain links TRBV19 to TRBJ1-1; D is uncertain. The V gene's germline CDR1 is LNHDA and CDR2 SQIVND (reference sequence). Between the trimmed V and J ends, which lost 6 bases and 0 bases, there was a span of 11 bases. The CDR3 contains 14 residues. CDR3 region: CASSTTLLNTEAFF. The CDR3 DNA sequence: TGTGCCAGTAGCACCACCTTATTGAACACTGAAGCTTTCTTT.

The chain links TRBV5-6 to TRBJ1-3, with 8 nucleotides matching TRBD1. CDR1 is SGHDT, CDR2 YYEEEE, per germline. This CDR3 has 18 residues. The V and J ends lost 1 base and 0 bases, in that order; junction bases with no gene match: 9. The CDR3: CASSLKLTGVSSGNTIYF. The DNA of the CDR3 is TGTGCCAGCAGCTTGAAACTGACAGGGGTCTCCTCTGGAAACACCATATATTTT. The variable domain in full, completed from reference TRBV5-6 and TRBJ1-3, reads DAGVTQSPTHLIKTRGQQVTLRCSPKSGHDTVSWYQQALGQGPQFIFQYYEEEERQRGNFPDRFSGHQFPNYSSELNVNALLLGDSALYLCASSLKLTGVSSGNTIYFGEGSWLTVV.

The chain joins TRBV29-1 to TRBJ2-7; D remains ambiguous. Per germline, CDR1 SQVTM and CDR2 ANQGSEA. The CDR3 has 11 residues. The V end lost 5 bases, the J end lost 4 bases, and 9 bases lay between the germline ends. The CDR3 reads CSVKGTYEQYF. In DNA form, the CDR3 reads TGCAGCGTTAAGGGCACTTACGAGCAGTACTTC.

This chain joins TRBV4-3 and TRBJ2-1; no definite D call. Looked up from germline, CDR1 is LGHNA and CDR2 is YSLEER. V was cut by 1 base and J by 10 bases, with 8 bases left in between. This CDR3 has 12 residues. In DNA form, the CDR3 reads TGCGCCAGCAGCCAAGGGACCATGGAGCAGTTCTTC. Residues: CASSQGTMEQFF.

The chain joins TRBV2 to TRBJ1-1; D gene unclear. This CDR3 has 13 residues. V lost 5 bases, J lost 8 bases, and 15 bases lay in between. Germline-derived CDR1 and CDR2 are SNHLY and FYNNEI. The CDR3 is CASSTDDLGEAFF. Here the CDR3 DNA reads TGTGCCAGCAGTACCGATGACTTAGGGGAAGCTTTCTTT. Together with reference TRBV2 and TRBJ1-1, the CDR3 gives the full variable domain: EPEVTQTPSHQVTQMGQEVILRCVPISNHLYFYWYRQILGQKVEFLVSFYNNEISEKSEIFDDQFSVERPDGSNFTLKIRSTKLEDSAMYFCASSTDDLGEAFFGQGTRLTVV.

The CDR3 reads CATRGGTGELFF. DNA of the CDR3: TGTGCCACCCGCGGGGGCACCGGGGAGCTGTTTTTT. The rearrangement uses TRBV24-1 and TRBJ2-2, with TRBD2 matching over 7 bases. The CDR3 is 12 amino acids. Germline CDR1 is KGHDR and CDR2 is SFDVKD. J gave up 4 bases and V 9 bases, and 1 base lay outside the gene matches.